The text below deals with one TCR beta chain. The antigen remains unidentified. The record originates from a study of T cell responses to AZD1222 COVID-19 vaccine. Germline CDR1 reads SGHVS; CDR2 reads FQNEAQ. This CDR3 comprises 14 residues. V shed 6 bases and J 1 base; nucleotides not matched to a gene: 5. Whole-study results and caveats: The sample set comprised mostly white British donors with more females, and clonal diversity was possibly underestimated. An increase in Spike-specific TCR breadth and depth was observed after two AZD1222 doses. At study baseline, merely more than 5 AZD1222 recipients were seropositive.

Libraries were prepared by immunoSEQ multiplex PCR; TCRdb keeps only in-frame clonotypes and omits some of them. The table has over 150,000 clones, about 93% seen once. Source: peripheral blood, taken 28 days after the second dose of the MenACWY control vaccine. The J gene is TRBJ2-7, the V gene TRBV7-8; 8 bases line up with TRBD2. The sequence was obtained from an adult who received the MenACWY meningococcal vaccine as a control. CDR3 protein: CASRSRGGSYEQYF. The CDR3 DNA reads as TGTGCCAGCAGGTCTCGGGGGGGATCCTACGAGCAGTACTTC.